Listed below are T cell receptor beta chains from one sample, sequenced in a study of T-cell memory formation after mild COVID-19. TCRdb independently ran MiXCR on the 5' RACE reads; one entry per CDR3 protein. This sample carries 5,000 or so distinct CDR3 sequences, around a quarter of them seen once, and the ten largest clones take 2.2%. Sequenced input: PBMCs or a T cell subset sorted from them (not recorded which). Every receptor here comes from an adult who had mild COVID-19 (a few samples of this study predate the infection). Cell type and time point are not known. Both conserved end residues are part of each CDR3. Each record gives: D gene, clone size, J gene, V gene, CDR3 protein, CDR3 DNA. D genes are given only for firm matches. Not every row has a clone size; where given, it reads once, few, many or a size class.

NA,medium-sized,TRBJ1-2,TRBV5-1,CASTLTGGWAYGYTF,TGCGCCAGCACGCTAACAGGCGGTTGGGCCTATGGCTACACCTTC
NA,many,TRBJ2-3,TRBV7-3,CASSLLPGVQDTQYF,TGTGCCAGCAGCCTTCTCCCCGGGGTCCAGGATACGCAGTATTTT
NA,medium-sized,TRBJ2-5,TRBV7-9,CASSLVAPQETQYF,TGTGCCAGCAGCTTAGTGGCGCCCCAAGAGACCCAGTACTTC
NA,medium-sized,TRBJ1-6,TRBV18,CASSREVKGSPLHF,TGTGCCAGCTCACGGGAGGTTAAGGGTTCACCCCTCCACTTT
TRBD2,NA,TRBJ2-7,TRBV12-3/TRBV12-4,CASQLADEQYF,TGTGCCAGTCAACTAGCGGACGAGCAGTACTTC
NA,medium-sized,TRBJ2-3,TRBV5-1,CASSQGYTDTQYF,TGCGCCAGCAGTCAGGGGTACACAGATACGCAGTATTTT
NA,medium-sized,TRBJ2-2,TRBV10-1,CASQDLNTGELFF,TGCGCCAGCCAAGACTTGAACACCGGGGAGCTGTTTTTT
TRBD1,medium-sized,TRBJ2-5,TRBV5-1,CASSLIPGQEQETQYF,TGCGCCAGCAGCTTAATTCCGGGACAGGAACAAGAGACCCAGTACTTC
TRBD2,medium-sized,TRBJ2-3,TRBV5-4,CASSQRLAELTDTQYF,TGTGCCAGCAGCCAAAGACTAGCGGAGCTCACAGATACGCAGTATTTT
NA,many,TRBJ1-2,TRBV3-1,CASSQMDRHPHGYTF,TGTGCCAGCAGCCAAATGGACAGACACCCCCATGGCTACACCTTC
NA,medium-sized,TRBJ2-4,TRBV5-1,CASSFGTAKNIQYF,TGCGCCAGCAGCTTTGGGACAGCCAAAAACATTCAGTACTTC
TRBD2,medium-sized,TRBJ2-3,TRBV7-2,CASSPGGSGGADTQYF,TGTGCCAGCAGTCCTGGAGGGAGCGGGGGGGCAGATACGCAGTATTTT
TRBD2,NA,TRBJ2-7,TRBV20-1,CSATPWTSGTSYEQYF,TGCAGTGCTACCCCATGGACTAGCGGGACCTCCTACGAGCAGTACTTC
NA,NA,TRBJ2-1,TRBV6-6,CASSYSMAGARGNEQFF,TGTGCCAGCAGTTACTCGATGGCGGGGGCCCGGGGCAATGAGCAGTTCTTC
NA,once,TRBJ2-3,TRBV20-1,CSARDYERDTQYF,TGCAGTGCTAGAGATTACGAACGAGATACGCAGTATTTT
NA,medium-sized,TRBJ2-1,TRBV27,CASSFRDSYNEQFF,TGTGCCAGCAGTTTCCGAGACAGCTACAATGAGCAGTTCTTC
NA,NA,TRBJ2-1,TRBV24-1,CATSDPVRGQFF,TGTGCCACCAGTGATCCGGTGAGAGGGCAGTTCTTC
NA,medium-sized,TRBJ2-7,TRBV10-2,CASSPSGKEYEQYF,TGCGCCAGCAGTCCCTCAGGGAAAGAGTACGAGCAGTACTTC
NA,medium-sized,TRBJ2-1,TRBV7-3,CASSFRDGYYNEQFF,TGTGCCAGCAGCTTCCGGGACGGATACTACAATGAGCAGTTCTTC
NA,NA,TRBJ2-1,TRBV12-3/TRBV12-4,CASSLGYRDSEQFF,TGTGCCAGCAGTTTAGGCTACCGGGACTCGGAGCAGTTCTTC
NA,medium-sized,TRBJ1-1,TRBV4-2,CASSQAGSTEAFF,TGTGCCAGCAGCCAAGCGGGTAGCACTGAAGCTTTCTTT
NA,NA,TRBJ2-3,TRBV4-3,CASSQGSLTDTQYF,TGCGCCAGCAGCCAAGGCTCTCTCACAGATACGCAGTATTTT
NA,medium-sized,TRBJ1-1,TRBV3-1,CASSQIGGNTEAFF,TGTGCCAGCAGCCAAATTGGGGGAAACACTGAAGCTTTCTTT
TRBD2,medium-sized,TRBJ2-1,TRBV6-2/TRBV6-3,CASSPGLAGGPPYNEQFF,TGTGCCAGCAGCCCGGGACTAGCGGGGGGGCCTCCTTACAATGAGCAGTTCTTC
NA,medium-sized,TRBJ2-5,TRBV2,CASSAGQTQYF,TGTGCCAGCTCGGCTGGGCAGACCCAGTACTTC
NA,many,TRBJ1-4,TRBV2,CASSEGGATNEKLFF,TGTGCCAGCAGTGAAGGCGGAGCAACTAATGAAAAACTGTTTTTT
NA,medium-sized,TRBJ1-2,TRBV27,CASSPNLANYGYTF,TGTGCCAGCAGTCCAAACCTAGCTAACTATGGCTACACCTTC
NA,NA,TRBJ2-2,TRBV5-5,CASSPRGPNTGELFF,TGTGCCAGCAGCCCCCGGGGCCCGAACACCGGGGAGCTGTTTTTT
TRBD2,many,TRBJ2-5,TRBV18,CASSPGGLETQYF,TGTGCCAGCTCACCGGGGGGGTTGGAGACCCAGTACTTC
NA,many,TRBJ1-1,TRBV3-1,CASSDLTQGFTEAFF,TGTGCCAGTTCCGACTTGACCCAGGGCTTCACTGAAGCTTTCTTT
TRBD1,NA,TRBJ2-7,TRBV5-4,CASSLNGQGIYEQYF,TGTGCCAGCAGCTTGAATGGACAGGGAATATACGAGCAGTACTTC
NA,medium-sized,TRBJ2-7,TRBV6-1,CATPGWGADEQYF,TGTGCCACCCCCGGCTGGGGGGCGGACGAGCAGTACTTC
NA,many,TRBJ2-7,TRBV4-3,CASSQGGPLYYEQYF,TGCGCCAGCAGCCAAGGCGGGCCCCTCTACTACGAGCAGTACTTC
TRBD1,medium-sized,TRBJ1-2,TRBV7-9,CASSSRDRESGSVF,TGTGCCAGCAGCTCCCGGGACAGGGAGTCTGGGTCGGTCTTC
TRBD1,NA,TRBJ2-2,TRBV4-1,CASSQSGQGATGELFF,TGCGCCAGCAGCCAATCCGGGCAGGGGGCCACCGGGGAGCTGTTTTTT
TRBD1,medium-sized,TRBJ1-1,TRBV4-1,CASSLTQGENTEAFF,TGCGCCAGCAGCCTTACACAGGGGGAGAACACTGAAGCTTTCTTT
NA,medium-sized,TRBJ2-3,TRBV7-3,CASSYLQGRADTQYF,TGTGCCAGCAGCTACCTACAGGGTAGAGCAGATACGCAGTATTTT
TRBD2,NA,TRBJ2-5,TRBV4-2,CASSHAGTIETQYF,TGTGCCAGCAGCCATGCTGGGACTATCGAGACCCAGTACTTC
NA,many,TRBJ1-2,TRBV5-1,CASSSTEYGYTF,TGCGCCAGCAGCTCGACGGAGTATGGCTACACCTTC
TRBD1,medium-sized,TRBJ1-6,TRBV5-1,CASSWTGVYNSPLHF,TGCGCCAGCAGCTGGACAGGGGTCTATAATTCACCCCTCCACTTT
NA,many,TRBJ1-1,TRBV28,CASSPTGLNTEAFF,TGTGCCAGCAGCCCCACGGGGTTGAACACTGAAGCTTTCTTT
TRBD2,NA,TRBJ2-3,TRBV6-5,CASTSGGRGAADTQYF,TGTGCCAGCACCTCGGGAGGGCGGGGGGCGGCAGATACGCAGTATTTT
TRBD2,medium-sized,TRBJ2-3,TRBV7-2,CASSLDGGASDTQYF,TGTGCCAGCAGCTTAGACGGGGGGGCGTCAGATACGCAGTATTTT
TRBD1,medium-sized,TRBJ2-2,TRBV19,CASSMTGMNTGELFF,TGTGCCAGTAGTATGACAGGGATGAACACCGGGGAGCTGTTTTTT
NA,NA,TRBJ2-5,TRBV11-2,CASSLSGAAGETQYF,TGTGCCAGCAGCTTATCTGGTGCCGCAGGGGAGACCCAGTACTTC
NA,medium-sized,TRBJ1-1,TRBV20-1,CSARDFDHRGTNTEAFF,TGCAGTGCCCGAGATTTTGACCACCGAGGGACGAACACTGAAGCTTTCTTT
NA,NA,TRBJ2-5,TRBV7-2,CASSLAGQKETQYF,TGTGCCAGCAGCTTAGCCGGCCAGAAAGAGACCCAGTACTTC
NA,medium-sized,TRBJ2-7,TRBV11-3,CASSLDSSSYEQYF,TGTGCCAGCAGCTTGGACAGTTCCTCCTACGAGCAGTACTTC
NA,medium-sized,TRBJ1-5,TRBV6-8,CASTPTGTGHGPQHF,TGTGCCAGCACTCCCACGGGGACTGGCCATGGGCCCCAGCATTTT
NA,medium-sized,TRBJ2-2,TRBV6-2/TRBV6-3,CASSLWQNTGELFF,TGTGCCAGCAGTTTGTGGCAAAACACCGGGGAGCTGTTTTTT
NA,medium-sized,TRBJ1-2,TRBV29-1,CSVDGGHGYTF,TGCAGCGTTGACGGGGGGCACGGCTACACCTTC
TRBD1,medium-sized,TRBJ1-1,TRBV6-2/TRBV6-3,CASSPGTVNTEAFF,TGTGCCAGCAGTCCCGGGACAGTGAACACTGAAGCTTTCTTT